Listed below are T cell receptor beta chains from one sample, sequenced in a study of neoadjuvant anti-PD-1 for oral cavity cancer. The repertoire was sequenced with immunoSEQ multiplex PCR; TCRdb's copy has only in-frame clones and lacks some. This sample yields about 37,000 clones, of which around 38% are seen a single time; about 16% belongs to the top ten. The source was tumor tissue, collected after nivolumab (anti-PD-1) treatment. All receptors come from a person between 40 and 80 years old with oral cavity squamous cell carcinoma. CDR3s include the opening cysteine and the closing phenylalanine or tryptophan. The D gene is left open where the match is weak. Size is stated for part of the rows, as once, few or many counts, or as a class when the clone is expanded.

CDR3aa	CDR3nt	abundance	v_gene	d_gene	j_gene
CASSERDLFEQYF	TGTGCCAGCAGTGAACGGGATTTATTCGAGCAGTACTTC	few	TRBV6-1	.	TRBJ2-7
CASRGAAGNQPQHF	TGTGCCAGCAGGGGAGCCGCCGGCAATCAGCCCCAGCATTTT	.	TRBV6-1	.	TRBJ1-5
CASSLSAEAFF	TGTGCCAGCAGCCTCAGCGCTGAAGCTTTCTTT	many	TRBV7-9	.	TRBJ1-1
CASSDQGPTEAFF	TGTGCCAGCAGTGACCAGGGTCCCACTGAAGCTTTCTTT	.	TRBV2	.	TRBJ1-1
CAWSRATNYNEQFF	TGTGCCTGGAGTAGGGCGACCAACTACAATGAGCAGTTCTTC	few	TRBV30	.	TRBJ2-1
CASSPLAGESEQYF	TGTGCCAGCAGTCCCCTAGCGGGAGAATCCGAGCAGTACTTC	.	TRBV28	TRBD2	TRBJ2-7
CASSLGDTHQPQHF	TGTGCCAGCAGCTTGGGGGACACTCATCAGCCCCAGCATTTT	.	TRBV5-6	.	TRBJ1-5
CASSPTSYEQYF	TGTGCCAGCAGTCCGACCTCCTACGAGCAGTACTTC	.	TRBV6-6	.	TRBJ2-7
CASSTRDRGFRNEKLFF	TGTGCCAGCAGTACCCGGGACAGGGGGTTCCGGAATGAAAAACTGTTTTTT	.	TRBV28	TRBD1	TRBJ1-4
CASSLPSEYSTEAFF	TGTGCCAGCAGTTTGCCCTCAGAATATAGCACTGAAGCTTTCTTT	few	TRBV28	.	TRBJ1-1
CASSIGTSGSGETQYF	TGCGCCAGCAGCATAGGGACTAGCGGGAGTGGGGAGACCCAGTACTTC	.	TRBV5-1	TRBD2	TRBJ2-5
CASSLRVRDTEAFF	TGTGCCAGCAGCTTAAGGGTTCGGGACACTGAAGCTTTCTTT	few	TRBV7-3	.	TRBJ1-1
CASRTSGGTDTQYF	TGTGCCAGCCGGACTAGCGGGGGGACAGATACGCAGTATTTT	.	TRBV6-5	TRBD2	TRBJ2-3
CASKGTGYTGELFF	TGTGCCAGCAAAGGGACAGGGTACACCGGGGAGCTGTTTTTT	.	TRBV2	TRBD1	TRBJ2-2
CSVEGVGAFF	TGCAGCGTTGAGGGGGTCGGAGCTTTCTTT	many	TRBV29-1	.	TRBJ1-1
CASSPRQGANYGYTF	TGTGCCAGCAGCCCCCGACAAGGAGCTAACTATGGCTACACCTTC	.	TRBV9	.	TRBJ1-2
CASRTVNTEAFF	TGTGCCAGCAGGACAGTGAACACTGAAGCTTTCTTT	.	TRBV6-5	.	TRBJ1-1
CASTSVYTF	TGTGCCAGCACATCGGTCTACACCTTC	.	TRBV21-1	.	TRBJ1-2
CASSDTQLQGKGGSEAFF	TGTGCCAGCAGCGACACTCAACTTCAGGGGAAAGGGGGATCCGAAGCTTTCTTT	many	TRBV9	.	TRBJ1-1
CASSQIKTGGNQPQHF	TGCGCCAGCAGCCAAATAAAGACAGGGGGCAATCAGCCCCAGCATTTT	.	TRBV4-1	TRBD1	TRBJ1-5
CATSRAGQRAGYTF	TGTGCCACCAGCCGCGCGGGACAGCGAGCGGGCTACACCTTC	few	TRBV15	TRBD1	TRBJ1-2
CASWVGGVYEQYF	TGTGCCAGTTGGGTCGGCGGGGTTTACGAGCAGTACTTC	few	TRBV6-6	.	TRBJ2-7
CASSRGATNEKLFF	TGTGCCAGCAGTAGGGGGGCAACTAATGAAAAACTGTTTTTT	.	TRBV6-1	.	TRBJ1-4
CASSPSGKGGNTIYF	TGTGCCAGCTCACCATCGGGGAAGGGTGGAAACACCATATATTTT	.	TRBV18	.	TRBJ1-3
CASSPPSGGASGETQYF	TGTGCCAGCTCACCACCGAGCGGGGGGGCCTCGGGCGAGACCCAGTACTTC	medium-sized	TRBV18	TRBD2	TRBJ2-5
CAWEAGGQGFEQYF	TGTGCCTGGGAGGCGGGGGGACAGGGGTTCGAGCAGTACTTC	once	TRBV30	TRBD1	TRBJ2-7
CASSLRPGGGGSYEQYF	TGTGCCAGCAGCCTCCGACCCGGAGGGGGGGGTTCCTACGAGCAGTACTTC	many	TRBV7-3	.	TRBJ2-7
CANPGTYSNQPQHF	TGCGCCAACCCAGGAACGTATAGCAATCAGCCCCAGCATTTT	.	TRBV5-1	.	TRBJ1-5
CASSPDGYEQYF	TGTGCCAGCAGTCCCGACGGGTACGAGCAGTACTTC	.	TRBV6-6	.	TRBJ2-7
CASSLDTGLGNSPLHF	TGTGCCAGCAGCTTAGACACAGGCCTTGGTAATTCACCCCTCCACTTT	few	TRBV7-6	.	TRBJ1-6
CASSQVQSGGSYEQYF	TGCGCCAGCAGCCAAGTCCAGAGCGGGGGTTCCTACGAGCAGTACTTC	.	TRBV4-1	TRBD2	TRBJ2-7
CASRTNTGELFF	TGTGCCAGCAGGACGAACACCGGGGAGCTGTTTTTT	.	TRBV27	.	TRBJ2-2
CASSLGQGLQTQYF	TGTGCCAGCAGCTTGGGACAGGGTCTCCAGACCCAGTACTTC	.	TRBV5-8	TRBD1	TRBJ2-5
CASSGRPPPDTQYF	TGTGCCAGCAGCGGGCGTCCCCCCCCAGATACGCAGTATTTT	few	TRBV9	.	TRBJ2-3
CASSLTWGVHNEQFF	TGTGCCAGCAGCTTGACCTGGGGAGTCCACAATGAGCAGTTCTTC	few	TRBV5-5	.	TRBJ2-1
CASSSVQDLGNQPQHF	TGTGCCAGCAGTTCCGTCCAGGATTTGGGCAATCAGCCCCAGCATTTT	.	TRBV28	.	TRBJ1-5
CASSPRGTEGNEQYF	TGTGCCAGCAGCCCTCGAGGTACGGAAGGGAACGAGCAGTACTTC	.	TRBV11-1	.	TRBJ2-7
CASSLALGNPKAFF	TGTGCCAGCAGCTTAGCGCTTGGGAACCCGAAAGCTTTCTTT	few	TRBV7-8	.	TRBJ1-1
CATSRDRAGGGWNTEAFF	TGTGCCACCAGCAGAGATCGGGCAGGGGGCGGGTGGAACACTGAAGCTTTCTTT	few	TRBV15	TRBD1	TRBJ1-1
CASSQDQGLAGETDTQYF	TGTGCCAGCAGCCAAGATCAGGGTCTAGCGGGAGAGACAGATACGCAGTATTTT	few	TRBV4-2	TRBD2	TRBJ2-3
CASSRGYEQYF	TGTGCCAGCAGCCGGGGCTACGAGCAGTACTTC	once	TRBV9	.	TRBJ2-7
CARSFDLPQHF	TGTGCCAGAAGCTTTGACCTCCCCCAGCATTTT	few	TRBV5-3	.	TRBJ1-5
CASSSDGRNTIYF	TGTGCCAGCAGCTCGGACGGGCGGAACACCATATATTTT	.	TRBV7-8	.	TRBJ1-3
CASSFSSGRLTDTQYF	TGTGCCAGCAGCTTCTCTAGCGGGAGGCTCACAGATACGCAGTATTTT	.	TRBV5-8	TRBD2	TRBJ2-3
CASSLGTIVSNEQFF	TGCGCCAGCAGTCTCGGGACTATAGTCTCCAATGAGCAGTTCTTC	.	TRBV5-1	TRBD2	TRBJ2-1
CASSLGGDPTDTQYF	TGTGCCAGCAGCTTGGGAGGGGACCCCACAGATACGCAGTATTTT	many	TRBV5-6	.	TRBJ2-3
CSVSSGSSYEQYF	TGCAGCGTTAGCAGCGGGAGTTCCTACGAGCAGTACTTC	.	TRBV29-1	TRBD2	TRBJ2-7